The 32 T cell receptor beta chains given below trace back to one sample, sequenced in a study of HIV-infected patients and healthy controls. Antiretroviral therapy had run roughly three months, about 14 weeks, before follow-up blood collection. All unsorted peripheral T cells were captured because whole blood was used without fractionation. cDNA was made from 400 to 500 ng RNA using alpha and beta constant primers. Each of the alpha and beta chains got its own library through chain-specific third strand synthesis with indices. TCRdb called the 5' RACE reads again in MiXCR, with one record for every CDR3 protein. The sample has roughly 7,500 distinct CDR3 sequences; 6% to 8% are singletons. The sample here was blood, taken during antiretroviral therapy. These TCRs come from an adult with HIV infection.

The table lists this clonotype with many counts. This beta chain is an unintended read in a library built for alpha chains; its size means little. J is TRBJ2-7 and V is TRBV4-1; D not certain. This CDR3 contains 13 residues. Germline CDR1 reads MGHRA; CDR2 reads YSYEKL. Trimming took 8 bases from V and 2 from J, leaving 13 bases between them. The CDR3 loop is CASGTGRAYEQYF. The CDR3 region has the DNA TGCGCCAGCGGAACTGGACGGGCCTACGAGCAGTACTTC.

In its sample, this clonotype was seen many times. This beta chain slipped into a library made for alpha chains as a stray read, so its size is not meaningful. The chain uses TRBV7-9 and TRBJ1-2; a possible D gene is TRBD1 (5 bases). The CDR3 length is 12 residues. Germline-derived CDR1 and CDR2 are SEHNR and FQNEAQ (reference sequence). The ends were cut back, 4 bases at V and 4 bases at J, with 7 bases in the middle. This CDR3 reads CASSWTTYGYTF. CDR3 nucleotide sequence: TGTGCCAGCAGCTGGACAACCTATGGCTACACCTTC.

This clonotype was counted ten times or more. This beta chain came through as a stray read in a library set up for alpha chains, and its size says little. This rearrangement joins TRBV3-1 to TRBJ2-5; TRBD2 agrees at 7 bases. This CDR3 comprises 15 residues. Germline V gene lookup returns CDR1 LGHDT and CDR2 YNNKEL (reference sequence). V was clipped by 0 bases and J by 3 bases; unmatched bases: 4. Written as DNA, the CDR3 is TGTGCCAGCAGCCAAGAGTCCGCGGGAGAAGAGACCCAGTACTTC. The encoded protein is CASSQESAGEETQYF.

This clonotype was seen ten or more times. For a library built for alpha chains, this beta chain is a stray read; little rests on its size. This CDR3 reads CASNGGREAYEQFF. The CDR3 nucleotides read TGTGCCAGCAACGGGGGGCGGGAGGCATATGAGCAGTTCTTC. The chain carries TRBV3-1 and TRBJ2-1; the match to TRBD2 covers 8 bases. CDR3 length: 14 residues. J lost 8 bases, V lost 7 bases, and 10 bases had no gene match. The germline gives CDR1 LGHDT, CDR2 YNNKEL (reference sequence).

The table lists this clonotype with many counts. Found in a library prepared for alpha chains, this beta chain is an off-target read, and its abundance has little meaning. CDR3: CASSSRAGGGDEQFF. DNA for the CDR3: TGTGCCAGCAGCTCCCGGGCGGGGGGAGGGGATGAGCAGTTCTTC. V and J are TRBV5-4 and TRBJ2-1; 8 positions agree with TRBD2. This CDR3 spans 15 amino acids. V shed 3 bases, J shed 8 bases, and the junction held 10 bases outside the gene matches. Germline CDR1 reads SGHNT; CDR2 reads YYREEE (reference sequence).

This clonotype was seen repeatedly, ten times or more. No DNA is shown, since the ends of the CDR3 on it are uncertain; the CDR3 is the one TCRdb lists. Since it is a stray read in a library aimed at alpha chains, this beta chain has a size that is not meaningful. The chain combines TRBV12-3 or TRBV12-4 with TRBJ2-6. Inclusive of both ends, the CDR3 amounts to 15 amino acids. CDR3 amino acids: CASILAGLGANVLTF.

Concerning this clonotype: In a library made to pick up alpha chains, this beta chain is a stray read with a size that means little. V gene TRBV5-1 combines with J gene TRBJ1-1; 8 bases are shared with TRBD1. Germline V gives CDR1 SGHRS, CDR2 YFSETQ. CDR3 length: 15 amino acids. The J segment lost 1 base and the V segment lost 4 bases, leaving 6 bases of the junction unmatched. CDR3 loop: CASSLPTGANTEAFF. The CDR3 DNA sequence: TGCGCCAGCAGCCTCCCGACAGGGGCGAACACTGAAGCTTTCTTT.

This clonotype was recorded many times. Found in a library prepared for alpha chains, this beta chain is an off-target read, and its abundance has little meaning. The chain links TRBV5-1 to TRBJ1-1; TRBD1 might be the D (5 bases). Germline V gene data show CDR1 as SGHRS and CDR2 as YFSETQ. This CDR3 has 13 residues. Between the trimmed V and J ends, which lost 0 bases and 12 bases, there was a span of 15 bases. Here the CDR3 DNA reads TGCGCCAGCAGCTTGGGCTGGGGCAGGGAACCTTTCTTT. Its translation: CASSLGWGREPFF.

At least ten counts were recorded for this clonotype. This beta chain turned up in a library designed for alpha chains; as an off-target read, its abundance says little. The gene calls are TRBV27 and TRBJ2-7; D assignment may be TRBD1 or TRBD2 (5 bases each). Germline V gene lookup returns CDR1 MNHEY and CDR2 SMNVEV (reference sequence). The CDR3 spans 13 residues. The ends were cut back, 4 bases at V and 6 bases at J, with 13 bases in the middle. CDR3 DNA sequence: TGTGCCAGCAGTTCGGGACCGACCTCCGAGCAGTACTTC. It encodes CASSSGPTSEQYF.

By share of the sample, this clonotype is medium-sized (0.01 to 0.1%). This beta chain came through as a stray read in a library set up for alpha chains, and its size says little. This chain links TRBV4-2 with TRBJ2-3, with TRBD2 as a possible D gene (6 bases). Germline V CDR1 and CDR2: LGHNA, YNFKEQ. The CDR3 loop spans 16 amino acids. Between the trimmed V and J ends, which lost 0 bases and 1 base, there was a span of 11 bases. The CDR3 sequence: CASSQDFGGGTDTQYF. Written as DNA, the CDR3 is TGTGCCAGCAGCCAAGATTTCGGGGGAGGCACAGATACGCAGTATTTT.

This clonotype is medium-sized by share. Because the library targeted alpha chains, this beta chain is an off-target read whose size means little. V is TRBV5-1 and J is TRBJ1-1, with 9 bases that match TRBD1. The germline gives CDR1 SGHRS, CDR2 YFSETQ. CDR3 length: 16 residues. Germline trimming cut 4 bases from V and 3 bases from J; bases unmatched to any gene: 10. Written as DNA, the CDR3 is TGCGCCAGCAGCCTTTCGGGACAGGGATTGCACACTGAAGCTTTCTTT. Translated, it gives CASSLSGQGLHTEAFF.

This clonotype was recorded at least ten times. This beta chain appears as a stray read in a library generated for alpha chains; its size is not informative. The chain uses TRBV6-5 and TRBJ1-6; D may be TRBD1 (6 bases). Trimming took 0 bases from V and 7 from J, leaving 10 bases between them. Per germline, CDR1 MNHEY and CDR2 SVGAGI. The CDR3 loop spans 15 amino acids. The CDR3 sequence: CASSYSGAGNSPLHF. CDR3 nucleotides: TGTGCCAGCAGTTACTCGGGGGCCGGGAATTCACCCCTCCACTTT.

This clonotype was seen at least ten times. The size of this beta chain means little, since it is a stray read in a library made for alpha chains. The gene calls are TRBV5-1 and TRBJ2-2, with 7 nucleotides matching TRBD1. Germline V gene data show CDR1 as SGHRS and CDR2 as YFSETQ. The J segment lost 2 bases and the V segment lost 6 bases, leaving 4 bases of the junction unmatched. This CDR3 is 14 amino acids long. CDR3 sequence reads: CASKGTENTGELFF. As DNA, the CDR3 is TGCGCCAGCAAGGGGACAGAAAACACCGGGGAGCTGTTTTTT. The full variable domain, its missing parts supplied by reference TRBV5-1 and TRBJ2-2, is KAGVTQTPRYLIKTRGQQVTLSCSPISGHRSVSWYQQTPGQGLQFLFEYFSETQRNKGNFPGRFSGRQFSNSRSEMNVSTLELGDSALYLCASKGTENTGELFFGEGSRLTVL.

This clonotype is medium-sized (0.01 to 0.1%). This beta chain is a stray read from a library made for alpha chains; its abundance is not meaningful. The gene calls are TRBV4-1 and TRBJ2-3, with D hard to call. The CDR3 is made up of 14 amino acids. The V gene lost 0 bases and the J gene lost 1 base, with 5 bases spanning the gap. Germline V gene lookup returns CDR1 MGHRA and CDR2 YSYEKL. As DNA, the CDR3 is TGCGCCAGCAGCCAAGATCCGGGCACAGATACGCAGTATTTT. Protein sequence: CASSQDPGTDTQYF.

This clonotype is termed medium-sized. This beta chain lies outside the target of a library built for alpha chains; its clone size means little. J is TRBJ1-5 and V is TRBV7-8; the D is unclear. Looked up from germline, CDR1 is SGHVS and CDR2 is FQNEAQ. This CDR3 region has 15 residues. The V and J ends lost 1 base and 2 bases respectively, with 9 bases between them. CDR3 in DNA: TGTGCCAGCAGCTTAGATGGTGACGGCAATCAGCCCCAGCATTTT. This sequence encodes CASSLDGDGNQPQHF.

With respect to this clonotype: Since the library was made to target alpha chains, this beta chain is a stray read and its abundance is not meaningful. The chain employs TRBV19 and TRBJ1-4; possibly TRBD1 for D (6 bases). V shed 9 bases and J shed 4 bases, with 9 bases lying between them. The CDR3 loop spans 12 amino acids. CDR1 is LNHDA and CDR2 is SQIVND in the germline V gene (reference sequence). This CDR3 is CASGQFNEKLFF. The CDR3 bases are TGTGCCAGCGGACAGTTTAATGAAAAACTGTTTTTT.

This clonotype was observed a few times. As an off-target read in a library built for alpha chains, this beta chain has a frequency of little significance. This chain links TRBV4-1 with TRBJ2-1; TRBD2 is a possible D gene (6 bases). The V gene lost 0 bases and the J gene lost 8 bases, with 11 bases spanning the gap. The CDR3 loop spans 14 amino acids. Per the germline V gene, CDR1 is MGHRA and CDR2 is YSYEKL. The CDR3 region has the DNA TGCGCCAGCAGCCAAGATTCAGCGGGCGATGAGCAGTTCTTC. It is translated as CASSQDSAGDEQFF.

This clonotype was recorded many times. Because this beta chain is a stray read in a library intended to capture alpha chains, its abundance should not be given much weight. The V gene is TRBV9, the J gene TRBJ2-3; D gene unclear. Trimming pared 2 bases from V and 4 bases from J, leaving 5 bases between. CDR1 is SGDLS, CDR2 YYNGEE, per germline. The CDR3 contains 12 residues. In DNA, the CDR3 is TGTGCCAGCAGCGTTAACGCAGATACGCAGTATTTT. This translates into CASSVNADTQYF. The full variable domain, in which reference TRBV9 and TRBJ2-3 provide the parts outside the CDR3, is DSGVTQTPKHLITATGQRVTLRCSPRSGDLSVYWYQQSLDQGLQFLIQYYNGEERAKGNILERFSAQQFPDLHSELNLSSLELGDSALYFCASSVNADTQYFGPGTRLTVL.

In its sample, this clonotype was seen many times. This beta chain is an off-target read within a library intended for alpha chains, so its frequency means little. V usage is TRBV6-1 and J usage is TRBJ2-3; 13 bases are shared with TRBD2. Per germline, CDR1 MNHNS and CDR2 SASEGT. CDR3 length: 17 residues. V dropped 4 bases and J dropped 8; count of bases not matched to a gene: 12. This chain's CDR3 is CASSVDGLAGVKATQYF. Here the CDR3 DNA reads TGTGCCAGCAGTGTTGATGGACTAGCGGGAGTAAAGGCTACGCAGTATTTT.

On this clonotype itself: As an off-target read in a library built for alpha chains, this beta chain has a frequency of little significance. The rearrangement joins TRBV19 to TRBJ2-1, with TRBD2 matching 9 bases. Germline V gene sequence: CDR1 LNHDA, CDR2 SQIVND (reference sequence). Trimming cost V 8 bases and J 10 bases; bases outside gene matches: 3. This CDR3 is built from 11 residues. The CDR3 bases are TGTGCCAGTCGGACTAGCGCGGAGCAGTTCTTC. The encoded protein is CASRTSAEQFF.

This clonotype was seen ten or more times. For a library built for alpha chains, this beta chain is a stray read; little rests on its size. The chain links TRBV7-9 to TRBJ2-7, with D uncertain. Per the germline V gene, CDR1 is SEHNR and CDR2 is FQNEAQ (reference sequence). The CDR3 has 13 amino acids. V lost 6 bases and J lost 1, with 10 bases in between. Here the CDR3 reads CASRGGQSYEQYF. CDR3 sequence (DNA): TGTGCCAGCAGAGGCGGCCAGTCCTACGAGCAGTACTTC.

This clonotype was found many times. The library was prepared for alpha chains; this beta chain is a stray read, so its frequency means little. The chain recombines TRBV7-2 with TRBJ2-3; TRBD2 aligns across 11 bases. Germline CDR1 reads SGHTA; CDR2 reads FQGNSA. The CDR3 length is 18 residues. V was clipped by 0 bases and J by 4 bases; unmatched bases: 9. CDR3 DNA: TGTGCCAGCAGCTTAGCGGTACTAGCGGGAGTGGTTCCAGATACGCAGTATTTT. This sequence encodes CASSLAVLAGVVPDTQYF. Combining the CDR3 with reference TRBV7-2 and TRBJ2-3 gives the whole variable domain GAGVSQSPSNKVTEKGKDVELRCDPISGHTALYWYRQSLGQGLEFLIYFQGNSAPDKSGLPSDRFSAERTGGSVSTLTIQRTQQEDSAVYLCASSLAVLAGVVPDTQYFGPGTRLTVL.

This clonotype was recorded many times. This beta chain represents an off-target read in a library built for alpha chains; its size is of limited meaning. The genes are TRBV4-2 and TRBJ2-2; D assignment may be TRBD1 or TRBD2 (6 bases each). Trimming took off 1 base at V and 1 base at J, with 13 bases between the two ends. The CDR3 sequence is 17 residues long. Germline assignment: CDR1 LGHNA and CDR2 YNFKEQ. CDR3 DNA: TGTGCCAGCAGCCAAGTAGGCGGGACACAGAACACCGGGGAGCTGTTTTTT. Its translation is CASSQVGGTQNTGELFF.

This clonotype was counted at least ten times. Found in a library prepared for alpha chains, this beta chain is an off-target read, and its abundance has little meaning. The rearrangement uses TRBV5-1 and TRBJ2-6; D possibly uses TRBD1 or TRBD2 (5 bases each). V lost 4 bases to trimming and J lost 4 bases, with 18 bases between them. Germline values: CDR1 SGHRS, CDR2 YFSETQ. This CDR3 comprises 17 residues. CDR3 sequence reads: CASSPGLEWRGANVLTF. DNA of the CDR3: TGCGCCAGCAGCCCGGGGCTGGAATGGCGGGGGGCCAACGTCCTGACTTTC.

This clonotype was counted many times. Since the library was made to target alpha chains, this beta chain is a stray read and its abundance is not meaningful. The chain's CDR3 is CASSLLGQGSYEQYF. The CDR3 DNA reads TGTGCCAGCAGCTTATTAGGACAGGGGTCCTACGAGCAGTACTTC. This rearrangement joins TRBV11-1 to TRBJ2-7, with 9 nucleotides matching TRBD1. Trimming removed 2 bases from V and 1 base from J; junction bases left unmatched: 3. CDR1 is SGHAT and CDR2 is FQDESV in the germline V gene (reference sequence). This CDR3 region has 15 residues.

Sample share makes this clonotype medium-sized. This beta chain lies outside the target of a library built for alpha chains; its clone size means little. In DNA form, the CDR3 reads TGTGCCAGCTCCCTGATTATCAGCTCCTACAATGAGCAGTTCTTC. Its translation: CASSLIISSYNEQFF. The J gene is TRBJ2-1, the V gene TRBV2, with D unresolved. V lost 8 bases to trimming and J lost 0 bases, with 14 bases between them. This CDR3 contains 15 residues. Germline V gene sequence: CDR1 SNHLY, CDR2 FYNNEI.

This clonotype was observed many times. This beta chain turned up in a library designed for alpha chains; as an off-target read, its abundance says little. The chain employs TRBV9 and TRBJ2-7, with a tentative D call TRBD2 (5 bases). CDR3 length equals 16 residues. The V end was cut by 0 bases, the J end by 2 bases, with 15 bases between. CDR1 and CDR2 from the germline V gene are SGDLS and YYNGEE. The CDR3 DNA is TGTGCCAGCAGCGTAGAAGACCTAGCCGTGGCCTACGAGCAGTACTTC. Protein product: CASSVEDLAVAYEQYF.

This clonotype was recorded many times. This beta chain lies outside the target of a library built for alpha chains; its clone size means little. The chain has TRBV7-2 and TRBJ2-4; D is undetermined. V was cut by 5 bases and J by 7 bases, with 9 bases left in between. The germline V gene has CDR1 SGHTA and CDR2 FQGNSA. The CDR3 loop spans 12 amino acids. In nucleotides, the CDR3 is TGTGCCAGCAGCCCGGCGGCGAACATTCAGTACTTC. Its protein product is CASSPAANIQYF.

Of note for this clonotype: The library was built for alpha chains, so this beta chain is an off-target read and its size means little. The CDR3 DNA is TGTGCCAGCAGCGTGGACAGTGCCTCTGGGGCCAACGTCCTGACTTTC. Its protein is CASSVDSASGANVLTF. This sequence joins TRBV7-3 and TRBJ2-6; D possibly corresponds to TRBD1 (6 bases). The CDR3 runs to 16 residues. Germline values: CDR1 SGHTA, CDR2 FQGTGA. V lost 5 bases, J lost 0 bases, and 11 bases lay in between.

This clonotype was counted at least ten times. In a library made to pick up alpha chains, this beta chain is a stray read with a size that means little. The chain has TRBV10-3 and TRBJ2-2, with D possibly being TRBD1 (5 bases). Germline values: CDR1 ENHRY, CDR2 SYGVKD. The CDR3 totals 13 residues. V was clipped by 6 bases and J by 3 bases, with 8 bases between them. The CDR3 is CAIRGVDTGELFF. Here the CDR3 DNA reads TGTGCCATCAGAGGGGTGGACACCGGGGAGCTGTTTTTT.

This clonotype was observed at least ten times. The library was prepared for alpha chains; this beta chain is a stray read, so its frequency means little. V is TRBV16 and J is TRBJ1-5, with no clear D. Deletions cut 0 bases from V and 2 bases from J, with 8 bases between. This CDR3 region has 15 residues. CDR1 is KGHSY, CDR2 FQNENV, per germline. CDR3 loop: CASSQSGLGNQPQHF. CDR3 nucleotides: TGTGCCAGCAGCCAATCGGGGTTGGGCAATCAGCCCCAGCATTTT.

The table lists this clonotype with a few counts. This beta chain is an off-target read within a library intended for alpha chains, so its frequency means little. The CDR3 DNA reads TGTGCCAGCAGTGGCCTAGCGGGGTACAATGAGCAGTTCTTC. It is translated as CASSGLAGYNEQFF. The rearrangement uses TRBV6-4 and TRBJ2-1, with 9 bases that match TRBD2. CDR3 length: 14 amino acids. The germline V gene encodes CDR1 MRHNA and CDR2 SNTAGT. The J segment lost 4 bases and the V segment lost 4 bases, leaving 2 bases of the junction unmatched.